Listed below are T cell receptor beta chains from one sample, sequenced in a study of T cells in Graves' hyperthyroidism and ophthalmopathy. Each CDR3 protein gets one entry after TCRdb re-called the multiplex PCR reads with MiXCR. The repertoire consists of about 600,000 distinct CDR3 sequences, with 16% occurring once and the leading ten covering roughly 3%. Input material: blood. The source of these receptors is a woman aged 40 to 55 with Graves' ophthalmopathy. Both conserved end residues are part of each CDR3. A D gene is named only where the DNA matches it firmly. The size field is filled for only some rows; it gives once, few, many or a size class.

j_call clone_size d_call v_call cdr3_aa cdr3_nt
TRBJ2-7 many - TRBV5-6 CASSFSHEQYF TGTGCCAGCAGCTTTTCCCACGAGCAGTACTTC
TRBJ2-3 many - TRBV15 CATSRGSGKSTDTQYF TGTGCCACCAGCCGAGGTAGTGGGAAAAGCACAGATACGCAGTATTTT
TRBJ1-4 - TRBD1 TRBV7-6 CASSLEQGSEKLFF TGTGCCAGCAGCTTAGAACAGGGGAGTGAAAAACTGTTTTTT
TRBJ2-1 many TRBD2 TRBV11-2 CASSTSRGGVYNEQFF TGTGCCAGCAGTACATCCCGGGGGGGCGTCTACAATGAGCAGTTCTTC
TRBJ1-1 many TRBD1 TRBV2 CASRDRADTEAFF TGTGCCAGCAGGGACAGGGCGGACACTGAAGCTTTCTTT
TRBJ1-5 few TRBD1 TRBV27 CASGLTGMVGQPQHF TGTGCCAGCGGCTTGACAGGGATGGTCGGTCAGCCCCAGCATTTT
TRBJ2-3 many TRBD2 TRBV28 CASSSPGGASGTRTDTQYF TGTGCCAGCAGTTCGCCCGGGGGAGCTAGCGGGACGCGCACAGATACGCAGTATTTT
TRBJ2-7 many - TRBV27 CASSSWGGRYEQYF TGTGCCAGCAGTTCTTGGGGGGGCAGGTACGAGCAGTACTTC
TRBJ2-1 many - TRBV11-2 CASSRFLRTDKDNKQFF TGTGCCAGCAGCCGCTTTTTGCGGACAGACAAGGACAATAAGCAGTTCTTC
TRBJ1-1 - - TRBV6-1 CASSSGGHLNTEAFF TGTGCCAGCAGTTCCGGGGGACACTTGAACACTGAAGCTTTCTTT
TRBJ1-2 many - TRBV13 CASSPQGPLYGYTF TGTGCCAGCAGCCCTCAGGGGCCCCTCTATGGCTACACCTTC
TRBJ1-5 - TRBD1 TRBV28 CASRAGTGFSAPQHF TGTGCCAGCAGGGCCGGGACAGGGTTTAGTGCGCCCCAGCATTTT
TRBJ1-1 many - TRBV5-1 CASSLAQPMNTEAFF TGCGCCAGCAGCTTGGCACAGCCGATGAACACTGAAGCTTTCTTT
TRBJ1-1 - TRBD1 TRBV2 CASRDRDPAEAFF TGTGCCAGCAGGGACAGGGATCCGGCTGAAGCTTTCTTT
TRBJ1-1 many - TRBV28 CASSLRGMGIEAFF TGTGCCAGCAGTCTAAGGGGGATGGGCATTGAAGCTTTCTTT
TRBJ1-1 many - TRBV11-2 CASSSRTVGTEAFF TGTGCCAGCAGCAGCCGGACAGTCGGCACTGAAGCTTTCTTT
TRBJ2-7 many TRBD1 TRBV2 CASTQDRSSYEQYF TGTGCCAGCACCCAGGACAGGTCCTCCTACGAGCAGTACTTC
TRBJ2-7 - - TRBV20-1 CSALRDELYEQYF TGCAGTGCTCTCCGGGACGAACTGTACGAGCAGTACTTC
TRBJ2-1 many TRBD2 TRBV30 CAWRTLADSYNEQFF TGTGCCTGGAGAACACTAGCGGACTCCTACAATGAGCAGTTCTTC
TRBJ1-1 many - TRBV20-1 CSARTLGRRGAAAFF TGCAGTGCTAGAACGTTGGGTCGCCGGGGCGCAGCGGCTTTCTTT
TRBJ1-1 many - TRBV20-1 CSAPRDGFNTEAFF TGCAGTGCTCCCCGGGACGGTTTTAACACTGAAGCTTTCTTT
TRBJ1-4 - - TRBV19 CASIGAGYEKLFF TGTGCCAGTATAGGTGCTGGTTATGAAAAACTGTTTTTT
TRBJ1-1 - - TRBV14 CASSPSQFRMNTEAFF TGTGCCAGCAGCCCCTCTCAGTTTAGGATGAACACTGAAGCTTTCTTT
TRBJ2-1 many - TRBV5-5 CASSLVAGWGASEQFF TGTGCCAGCAGCTTGGTAGCGGGTTGGGGGGCAAGTGAGCAGTTCTTC
TRBJ1-5 few - TRBV27 CASSLSQGGQPQHF TGTGCCAGCAGTTTAAGTCAGGGCGGACAGCCCCAGCATTTT
TRBJ1-4 - - TRBV6-2/TRBV6-3 CASSPEGTEKLFF TGTGCCAGCAGCCCAGAGGGCACTGAAAAACTGTTTTTT
TRBJ2-7 few - TRBV29-1 CSVGDRTAAYEQYF TGCAGCGTTGGGGATCGGACAGCCGCCTACGAGCAGTACTTC
TRBJ2-5 once - TRBV20-1 CSASGTRVGTQYF TGCAGTGCTAGCGGGACAAGGGTGGGGACCCAGTACTTC
TRBJ1-6 - - TRBV6-2/TRBV6-3 CASRGGNNSPLHF TGTGCCAGTAGAGGGGGGAATAATTCACCCCTCCACTTT
TRBJ2-2 few TRBD1 TRBV29-1 CSIRDRMNTGELFF TGCAGCATACGGGACAGGATGAACACCGGGGAGCTGTTTTTT
TRBJ2-3 many - TRBV28 CASRARAETPDTQYF TGTGCCAGCAGGGCACGGGCCGAAACACCAGATACGCAGTATTTT
TRBJ2-3 few TRBD2 TRBV6-1 CASRSRGAGADTQYF TGTGCCAGCAGATCGCGGGGGGCCGGGGCAGATACGCAGTATTTT
TRBJ2-1 - - TRBV19 CASSIARRAPNEQFF TGTGCCAGTAGTATAGCCCGGAGGGCACCGAATGAGCAGTTCTTC
TRBJ2-3 many TRBD1 TRBV7-2 CASSLLGTGVTDTQYF TGTGCCAGCAGCTTGTTAGGGACAGGGGTCACCGATACGCAGTATTTT
TRBJ1-3 - - TRBV4-1 CASSQLALSGNTIYF TGCGCCAGCAGCCAGTTGGCCCTCTCTGGAAACACCATATATTTT
TRBJ2-2 many - TRBV29-1 CSGRYFNTGELFF TGCAGCGGGAGATACTTCAACACCGGGGAGCTGTTTTTT
TRBJ2-2 many - TRBV11-2 CASSLQETLSAGELFF TGTGCCAGCAGCTTACAGGAAACACTCAGTGCCGGGGAGCTGTTTTTT
TRBJ1-1 many - TRBV18 CASSPRSKTENTEAFF TGTGCCAGCTCACCACGTTCCAAGACAGAGAACACTGAAGCTTTCTTT
TRBJ2-1 few - TRBV4-1 CASSHIGRDLINEQFF TGCGCCAGCAGCCACATCGGTAGGGACTTGATCAATGAGCAGTTCTTC
TRBJ2-1 many TRBD2 TRBV20-1 CSALSGGGYNEQFF TGCAGTGCACTTAGCGGGGGGGGGTACAATGAGCAGTTCTTC